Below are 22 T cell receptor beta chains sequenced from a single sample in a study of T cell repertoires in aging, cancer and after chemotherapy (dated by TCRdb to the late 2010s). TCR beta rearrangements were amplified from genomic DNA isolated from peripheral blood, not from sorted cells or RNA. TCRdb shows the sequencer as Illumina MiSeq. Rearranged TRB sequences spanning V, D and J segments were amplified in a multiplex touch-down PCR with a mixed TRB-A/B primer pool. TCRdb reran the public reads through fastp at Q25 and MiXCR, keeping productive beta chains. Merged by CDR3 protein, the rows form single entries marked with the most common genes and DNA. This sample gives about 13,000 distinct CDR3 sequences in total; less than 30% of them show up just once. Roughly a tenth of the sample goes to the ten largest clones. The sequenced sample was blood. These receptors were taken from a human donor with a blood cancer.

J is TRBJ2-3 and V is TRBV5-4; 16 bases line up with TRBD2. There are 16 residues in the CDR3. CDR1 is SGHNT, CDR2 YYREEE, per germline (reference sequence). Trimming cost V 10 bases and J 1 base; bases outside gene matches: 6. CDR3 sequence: CADQGLAGGRTDTQYF. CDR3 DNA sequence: TGTGCCGACCAGGGACTAGCGGGGGGGCGCACAGATACGCAGTATTTT.

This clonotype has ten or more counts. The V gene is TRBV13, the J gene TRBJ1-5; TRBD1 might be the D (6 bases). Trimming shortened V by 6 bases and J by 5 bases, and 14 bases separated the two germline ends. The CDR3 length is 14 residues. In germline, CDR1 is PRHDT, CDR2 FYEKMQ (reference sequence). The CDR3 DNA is TGTGCCAGCAGTCTAGGGGGTCCTGATCAGCCCCAGCATTTT. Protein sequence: CASSLGGPDQPQHF.

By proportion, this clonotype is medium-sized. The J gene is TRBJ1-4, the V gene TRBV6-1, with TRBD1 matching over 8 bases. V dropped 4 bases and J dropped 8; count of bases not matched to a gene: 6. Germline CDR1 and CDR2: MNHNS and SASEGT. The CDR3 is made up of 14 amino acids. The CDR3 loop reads CASSAGTGGEKLFF. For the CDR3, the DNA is TGTGCCAGCAGTGCTGGGACAGGAGGGGAAAAACTGTTTTTT.

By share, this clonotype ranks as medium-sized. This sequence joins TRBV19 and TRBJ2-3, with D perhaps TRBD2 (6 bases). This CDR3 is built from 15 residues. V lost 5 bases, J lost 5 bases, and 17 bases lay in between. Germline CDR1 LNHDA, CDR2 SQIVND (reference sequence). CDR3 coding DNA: TGTGCCAGTAGTCCCCGGTGGGTCGGGGGAGATACGCAGTATTTT. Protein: CASSPRWVGGDTQYF.

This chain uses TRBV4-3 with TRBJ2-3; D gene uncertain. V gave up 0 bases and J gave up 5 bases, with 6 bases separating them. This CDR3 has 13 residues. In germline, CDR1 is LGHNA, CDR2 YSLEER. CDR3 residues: CASSQDGKDTQYF. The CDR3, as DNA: TGCGCCAGCAGCCAAGATGGAAAAGATACGCAGTATTTT.

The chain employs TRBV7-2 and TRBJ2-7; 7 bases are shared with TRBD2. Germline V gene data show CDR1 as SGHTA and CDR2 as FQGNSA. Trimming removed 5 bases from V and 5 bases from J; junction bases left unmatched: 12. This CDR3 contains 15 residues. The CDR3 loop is CASSPRERGSNEQYF. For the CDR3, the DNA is TGTGCCAGCAGCCCCCGGGAGCGGGGAAGTAACGAGCAGTACTTC.

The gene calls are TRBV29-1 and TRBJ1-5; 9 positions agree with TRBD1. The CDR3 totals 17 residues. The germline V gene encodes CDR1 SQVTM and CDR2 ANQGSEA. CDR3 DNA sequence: TGCAGTGCTAGGTTCCCCCCCGGGGACAGGGAATATCAGCCCCAGCATTTT. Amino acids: CSARFPPGDREYQPQHF.

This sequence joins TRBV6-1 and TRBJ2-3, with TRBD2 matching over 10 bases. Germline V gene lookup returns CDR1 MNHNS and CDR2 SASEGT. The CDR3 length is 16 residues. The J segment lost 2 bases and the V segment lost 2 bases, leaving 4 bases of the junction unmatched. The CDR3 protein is CASSELAGDYTDTQYF. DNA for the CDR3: TGTGCCAGCAGTGAACTAGCGGGGGACTACACAGATACGCAGTATTTT.

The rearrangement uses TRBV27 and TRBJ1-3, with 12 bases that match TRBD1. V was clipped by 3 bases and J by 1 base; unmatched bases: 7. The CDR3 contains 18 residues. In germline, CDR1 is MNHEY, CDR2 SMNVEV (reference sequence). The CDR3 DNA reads TGTGCCAGCAGTTTTGGGACAGGGGGCCGGGGGTCTGGAAACACCATATATTTT. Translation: CASSFGTGGRGSGNTIYF.

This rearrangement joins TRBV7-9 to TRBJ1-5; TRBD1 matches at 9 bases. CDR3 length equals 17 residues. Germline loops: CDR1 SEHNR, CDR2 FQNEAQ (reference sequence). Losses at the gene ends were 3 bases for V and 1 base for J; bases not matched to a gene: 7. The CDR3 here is CASSFYRQGGSNQPQHF. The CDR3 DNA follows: TGTGCCAGCAGCTTCTATCGACAGGGGGGGAGCAATCAGCCCCAGCATTTT.

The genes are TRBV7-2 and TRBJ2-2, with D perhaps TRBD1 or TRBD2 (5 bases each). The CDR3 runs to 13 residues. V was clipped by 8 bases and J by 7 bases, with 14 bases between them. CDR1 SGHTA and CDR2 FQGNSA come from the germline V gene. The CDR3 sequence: CASGLRVGGELFF. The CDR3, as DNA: TGTGCCAGCGGACTCAGGGTCGGCGGGGAGCTGTTTTTT.

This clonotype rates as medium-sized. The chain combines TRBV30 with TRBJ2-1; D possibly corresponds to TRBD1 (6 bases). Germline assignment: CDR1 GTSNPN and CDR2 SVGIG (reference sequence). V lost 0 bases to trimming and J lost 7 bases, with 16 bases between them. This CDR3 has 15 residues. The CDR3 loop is CAWSVFRGGSNEQFF. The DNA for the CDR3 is TGTGCCTGGAGTGTATTTAGAGGGGGTTCAAATGAGCAGTTCTTC.

CDR3 DNA sequence: TGTGCCAGCAGTTACTCAGGGCCCACAGATACGCAGTATTTT. Amino acids: CASSYSGPTDTQYF. V gene TRBV6-2 or TRBV6-3 combines with J gene TRBJ2-3; no definite D call. CDR3 length: 14 amino acids. The V and J ends lost 0 bases and 2 bases respectively, with 6 bases between them. The germline gives CDR1 MNHEY, CDR2 SVGEGT.

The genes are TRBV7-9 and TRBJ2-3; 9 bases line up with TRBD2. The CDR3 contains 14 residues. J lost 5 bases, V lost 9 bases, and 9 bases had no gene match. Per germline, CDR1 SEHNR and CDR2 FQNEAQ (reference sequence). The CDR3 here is CASRNSGRGDTQYF. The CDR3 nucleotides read TGTGCCAGTAGGAATAGCGGGAGAGGAGATACGCAGTATTTT.

The CDR3 spells CASTNPAGQLFF. The CDR3 DNA is TGCGCCAGCACCAACCCAGCGGGTCAGCTGTTTTTT. V usage is TRBV10-1 and J usage is TRBJ2-2; TRBD2 is a possible D gene (6 bases). This CDR3 contains 12 residues. Germline V lookup: CDR1 WNHNN, CDR2 SYGVQD (reference sequence). Trimming cost V 7 bases and J 12 bases, with 15 bases left between them.

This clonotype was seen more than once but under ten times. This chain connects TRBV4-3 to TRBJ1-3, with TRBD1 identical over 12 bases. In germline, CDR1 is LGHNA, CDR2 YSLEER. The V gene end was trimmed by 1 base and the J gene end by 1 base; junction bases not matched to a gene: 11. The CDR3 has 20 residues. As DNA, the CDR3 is TGCGCCAGCAGCCAAGGGGTGGGGACAGGGGGCCGGGGGTCTGGAAACACCATATATTTT. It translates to CASSQGVGTGGRGSGNTIYF.

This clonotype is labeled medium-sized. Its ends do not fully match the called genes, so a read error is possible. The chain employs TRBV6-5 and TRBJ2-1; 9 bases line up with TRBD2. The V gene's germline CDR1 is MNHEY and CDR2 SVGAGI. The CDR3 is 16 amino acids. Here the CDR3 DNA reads TGTGCCAGCAGTTACGGGCTAGCGGGACCCTACTATGAGCAGTTCTTC. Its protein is CASSYGLAGPYYEQFF.

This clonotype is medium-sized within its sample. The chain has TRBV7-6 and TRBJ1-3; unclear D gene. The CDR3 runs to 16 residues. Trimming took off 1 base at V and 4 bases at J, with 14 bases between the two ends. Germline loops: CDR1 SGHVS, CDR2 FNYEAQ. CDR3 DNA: TGTGCCAGCAGCTTAGTATCCACGACGGACGGAAACACCATATATTTT. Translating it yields CASSLVSTTDGNTIYF. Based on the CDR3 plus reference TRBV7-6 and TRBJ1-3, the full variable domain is GAGVSQSPRYKVTKRGQDVALRCDPISGHVSLYWYRQALGQGPEFLTYFNYEAQQDKSGLPNDRFSAERPEGSISTLTIQRTEQRDSAMYRCASSLVSTTDGNTIYFGEGSWLTVV.

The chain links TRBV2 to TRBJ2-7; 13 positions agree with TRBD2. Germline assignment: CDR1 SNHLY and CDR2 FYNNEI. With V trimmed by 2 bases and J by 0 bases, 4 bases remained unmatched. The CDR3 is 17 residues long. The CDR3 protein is CASSEWGTSGNSYEQYF. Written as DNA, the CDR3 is TGTGCCAGCAGTGAATGGGGGACTAGCGGGAACTCCTACGAGCAGTACTTC.

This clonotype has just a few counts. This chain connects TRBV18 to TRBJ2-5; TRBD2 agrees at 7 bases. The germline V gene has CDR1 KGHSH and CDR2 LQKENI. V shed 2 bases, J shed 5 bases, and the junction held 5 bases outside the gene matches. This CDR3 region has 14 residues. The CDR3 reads CASSPKGGSETQYF. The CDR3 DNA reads TGTGCCAGCTCACCAAAGGGAGGGTCCGAGACCCAGTACTTC.

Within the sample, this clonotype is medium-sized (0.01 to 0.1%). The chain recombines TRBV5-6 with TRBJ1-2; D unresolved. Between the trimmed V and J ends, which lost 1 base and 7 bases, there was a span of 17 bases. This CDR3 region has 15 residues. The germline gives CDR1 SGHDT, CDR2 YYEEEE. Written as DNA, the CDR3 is TGTGCCAGCAGCTTGTTGGGCACCGAAATGGGTGGCTACACCTTC. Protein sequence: CASSLLGTEMGGYTF. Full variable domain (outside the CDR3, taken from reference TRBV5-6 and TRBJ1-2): DAGVTQSPTHLIKTRGQQVTLRCSPKSGHDTVSWYQQALGQGPQFIFQYYEEEERQRGNFPDRFSGHQFPNYSSELNVNALLLGDSALYLCASSLLGTEMGGYTFGSGTRLTVV.

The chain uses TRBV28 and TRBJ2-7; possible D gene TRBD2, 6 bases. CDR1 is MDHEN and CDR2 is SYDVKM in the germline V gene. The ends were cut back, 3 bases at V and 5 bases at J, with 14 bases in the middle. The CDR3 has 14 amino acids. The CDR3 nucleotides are TGTGCCAGCAGTTTGGGGGGACCTGTGCACGAGCAGTACTTC. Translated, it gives CASSLGGPVHEQYF.